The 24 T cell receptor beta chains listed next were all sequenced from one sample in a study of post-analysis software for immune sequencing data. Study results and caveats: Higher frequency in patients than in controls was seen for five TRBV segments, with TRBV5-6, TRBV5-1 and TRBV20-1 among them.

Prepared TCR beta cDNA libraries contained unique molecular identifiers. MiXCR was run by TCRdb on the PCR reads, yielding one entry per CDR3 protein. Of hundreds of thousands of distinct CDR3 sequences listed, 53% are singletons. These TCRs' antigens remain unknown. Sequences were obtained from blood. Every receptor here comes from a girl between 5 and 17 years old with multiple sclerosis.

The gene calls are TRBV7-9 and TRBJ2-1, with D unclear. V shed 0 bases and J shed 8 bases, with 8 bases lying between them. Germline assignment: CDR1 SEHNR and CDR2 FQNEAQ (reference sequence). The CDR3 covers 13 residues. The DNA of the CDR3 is TGTGCCAGCAGCTTAGCGGACCCCCATGAGCAGTTCTTC. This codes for CASSLADPHEQFF.

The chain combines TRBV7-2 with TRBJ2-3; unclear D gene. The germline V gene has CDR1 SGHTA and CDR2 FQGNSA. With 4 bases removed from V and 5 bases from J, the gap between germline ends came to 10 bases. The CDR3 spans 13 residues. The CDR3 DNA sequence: TGTGCCAGCAGCTCCCTCGGGCGAGATACGCAGTATTTT. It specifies CASSSLGRDTQYF.

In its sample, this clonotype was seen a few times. The CDR3 DNA follows: TGTGCCAGCAGTGATTCTTTGGGTCAGGGAGAAGAGACCCAGTACTTC. Translating gives CASSDSLGQGEETQYF. This chain uses TRBV25-1 with TRBJ2-5; the D gene could be TRBD1 or TRBD2 (5 bases each). The V gene's germline CDR1 is MGHDK and CDR2 SYGVNS. The CDR3 totals 16 residues. Trimming took off 3 bases at V and 3 bases at J, with 17 bases between the two ends.

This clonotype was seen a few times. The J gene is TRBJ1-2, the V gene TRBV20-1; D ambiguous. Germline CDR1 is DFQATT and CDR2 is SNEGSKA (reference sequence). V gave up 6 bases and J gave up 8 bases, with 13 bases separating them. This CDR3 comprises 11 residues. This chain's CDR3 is CSAIGPPGYTF. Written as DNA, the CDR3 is TGCAGTGCAATTGGGCCGCCCGGCTACACCTTC.

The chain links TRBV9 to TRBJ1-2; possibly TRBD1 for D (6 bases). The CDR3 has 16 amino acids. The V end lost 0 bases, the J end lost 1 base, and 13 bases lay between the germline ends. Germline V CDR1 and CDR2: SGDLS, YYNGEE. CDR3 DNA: TGTGCCAGCAGCGTAGCAGGGGCCCCCCTTAACTATGGCTACACCTTC. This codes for CASSVAGAPLNYGYTF. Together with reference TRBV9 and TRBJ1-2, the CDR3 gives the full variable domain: DSGVTQTPKHLITATGQRVTLRCSPRSGDLSVYWYQQSLDQGLQFLIQYYNGEERAKGNILERFSAQQFPDLHSELNLSSLELGDSALYFCASSVAGAPLNYGYTFGSGTRLTVV.

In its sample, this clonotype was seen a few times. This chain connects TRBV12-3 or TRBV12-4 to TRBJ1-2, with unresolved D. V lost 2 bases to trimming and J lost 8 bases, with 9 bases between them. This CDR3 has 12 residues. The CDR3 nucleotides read TGTGCCAGCAGTTTAATCTTGGCGGGCTACACCTTC. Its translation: CASSLILAGYTF.

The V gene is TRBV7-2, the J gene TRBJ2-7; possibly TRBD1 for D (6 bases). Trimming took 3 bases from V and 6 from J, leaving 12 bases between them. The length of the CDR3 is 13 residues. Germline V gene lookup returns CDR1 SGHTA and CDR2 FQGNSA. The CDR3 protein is CASSFTGYREQYF. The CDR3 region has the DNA TGTGCCAGCAGCTTTACAGGGTACCGCGAGCAGTACTTC.

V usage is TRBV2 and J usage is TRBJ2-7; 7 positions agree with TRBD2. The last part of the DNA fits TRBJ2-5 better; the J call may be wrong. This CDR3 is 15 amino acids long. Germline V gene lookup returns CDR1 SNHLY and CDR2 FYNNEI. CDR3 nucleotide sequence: TGTGCCAGCCACCCCAGCGGGGTGGCCGGAGAGACCCAGTACTTC. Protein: CASHPSGVAGETQYF.

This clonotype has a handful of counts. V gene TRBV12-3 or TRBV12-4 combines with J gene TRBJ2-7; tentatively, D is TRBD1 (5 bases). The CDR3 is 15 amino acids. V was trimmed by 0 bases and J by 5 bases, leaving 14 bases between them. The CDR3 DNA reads TGTGCCAGCAGTTTAGCGCTAAACCTCAGGGACGAGCAGTACTTC. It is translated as CASSLALNLRDEQYF.

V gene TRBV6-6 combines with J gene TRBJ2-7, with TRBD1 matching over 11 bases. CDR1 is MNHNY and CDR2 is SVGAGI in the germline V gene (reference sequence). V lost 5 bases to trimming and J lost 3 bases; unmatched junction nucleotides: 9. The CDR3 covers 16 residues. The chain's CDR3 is CASSPDYGTGGYEQYF. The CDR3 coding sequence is TGTGCCAGCAGTCCCGATTACGGGACAGGGGGCTACGAGCAGTACTTC.

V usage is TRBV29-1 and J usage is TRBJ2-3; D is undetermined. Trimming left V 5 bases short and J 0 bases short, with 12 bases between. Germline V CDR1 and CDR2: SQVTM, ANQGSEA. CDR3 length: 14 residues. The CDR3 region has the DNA TGCAGCGTTTATCTTGGCGGAAGCACAGATACGCAGTATTTT. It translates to CSVYLGGSTDTQYF.

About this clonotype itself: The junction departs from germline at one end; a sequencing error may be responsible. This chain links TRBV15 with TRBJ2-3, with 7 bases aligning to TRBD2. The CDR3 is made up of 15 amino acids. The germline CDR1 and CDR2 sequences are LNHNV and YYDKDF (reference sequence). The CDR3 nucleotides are TGTGCCACCAGCAGAGATCGGGAGGCCACAGATGCGCAGTATTTT. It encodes CATSRDREATDAQYF.

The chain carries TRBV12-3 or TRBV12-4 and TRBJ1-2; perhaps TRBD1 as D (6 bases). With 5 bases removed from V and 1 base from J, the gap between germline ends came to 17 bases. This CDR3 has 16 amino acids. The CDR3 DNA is TGTGCCAGCAGTAGGGGTGCTGGGGGGCTTAACTATGGCTACACCTTC. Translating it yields CASSRGAGGLNYGYTF.

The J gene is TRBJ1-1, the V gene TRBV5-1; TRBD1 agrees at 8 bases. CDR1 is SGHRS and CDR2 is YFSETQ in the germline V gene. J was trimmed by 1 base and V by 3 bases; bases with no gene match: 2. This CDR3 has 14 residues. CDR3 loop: CASSSGQANTEAFF. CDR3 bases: TGCGCCAGCAGCTCGGGACAGGCGAACACTGAAGCTTTCTTT. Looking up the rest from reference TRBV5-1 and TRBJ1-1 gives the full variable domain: KAGVTQTPRYLIKTRGQQVTLSCSPISGHRSVSWYQQTPGQGLQFLFEYFSETQRNKGNFPGRFSGRQFSNSRSEMNVSTLELGDSALYLCASSSGQANTEAFFGQGTRLTVV.

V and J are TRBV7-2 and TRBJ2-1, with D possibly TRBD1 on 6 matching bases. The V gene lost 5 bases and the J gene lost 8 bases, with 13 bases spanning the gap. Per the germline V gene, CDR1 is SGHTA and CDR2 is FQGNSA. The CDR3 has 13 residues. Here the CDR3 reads CASSPRGIDEQFF. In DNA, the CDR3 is TGTGCCAGCAGCCCCAGGGGAATCGATGAGCAGTTCTTC.

CDR3 DNA sequence: TGTGCCAGCAGCTTAGCAGGACAAGAGACCAGCACAGATACGCAGTATTTT. Residues: CASSLAGQETSTDTQYF. The V call is TRBV7-3, the J call TRBJ2-3; possibly TRBD1 for D (5 bases). CDR3 length: 17 amino acids. Germline values: CDR1 SGHTA, CDR2 FQGTGA. V lost 2 bases to trimming and J lost 0 bases, with 15 bases between them.

In DNA form, the CDR3 reads TGTGCCAGCAGCCATGAGGGACAGGGGGTACACGAGCAGTACTTC. Encoded protein: CASSHEGQGVHEQYF. The chain joins TRBV14 to TRBJ2-7, with 11 bases matching TRBD1. Germline values: CDR1 SGHDN, CDR2 FVKESK. V gave up 3 bases and J gave up 5 bases; unmatched junction bases: 6. This CDR3 comprises 15 residues.

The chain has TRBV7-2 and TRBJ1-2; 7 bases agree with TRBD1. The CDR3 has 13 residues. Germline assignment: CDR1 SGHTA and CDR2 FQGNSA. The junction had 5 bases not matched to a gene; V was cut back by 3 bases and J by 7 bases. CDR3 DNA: TGTGCCAGCAGCTTTGGTCAGGGGGTTGGCTACACCTTC. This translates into CASSFGQGVGYTF.

The CDR3 nucleotides are TGCGCCAGCAGCGCCGGACAGGGGATATACAATGAGCAGTACTTC. It specifies CASSAGQGIYNEQYF. The chain links TRBV5-1 to TRBJ2-1; 9 positions agree with TRBD1. The J call could be wrong; TRBJ2-7 is a better fit for the DNA end. The CDR3 covers 15 residues. CDR1 and CDR2 (germline): SGHRS, YFSETQ.

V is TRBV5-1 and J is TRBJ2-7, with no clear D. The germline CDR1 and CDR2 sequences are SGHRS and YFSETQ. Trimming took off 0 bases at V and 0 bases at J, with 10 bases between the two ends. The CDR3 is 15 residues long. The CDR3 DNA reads TGCGCCAGCAGCTTGGTGGGGTCCCCCTCCTACGAGCAGTACTTC. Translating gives CASSLVGSPSYEQYF. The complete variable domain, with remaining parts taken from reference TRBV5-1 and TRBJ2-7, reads KAGVTQTPRYLIKTRGQQVTLSCSPISGHRSVSWYQQTPGQGLQFLFEYFSETQRNKGNFPGRFSGRQFSNSRSEMNVSTLELGDSALYLCASSLVGSPSYEQYFGPGTRLTVT.

As DNA, the CDR3 is TGCGCCAGCAGCCCCCTCGGCCAGGCGGGCTATGGCTACACCTTC. Translation gives CASSPLGQAGYGYTF. The V call is TRBV4-1, the J call TRBJ1-2; D unclear. Looked up from germline, CDR1 is MGHRA and CDR2 is YSYEKL. The CDR3 has 15 amino acids. V was shortened by 4 bases and J by 4 bases, with 16 bases between the two germline ends.

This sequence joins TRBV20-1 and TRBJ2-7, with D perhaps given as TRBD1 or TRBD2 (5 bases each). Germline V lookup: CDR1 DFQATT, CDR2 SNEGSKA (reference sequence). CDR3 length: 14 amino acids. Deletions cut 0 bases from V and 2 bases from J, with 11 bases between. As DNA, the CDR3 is TGCAGTGCTAGAGATCCCAGGGAGACCTACGAGCAGTACTTC. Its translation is CSARDPRETYEQYF.

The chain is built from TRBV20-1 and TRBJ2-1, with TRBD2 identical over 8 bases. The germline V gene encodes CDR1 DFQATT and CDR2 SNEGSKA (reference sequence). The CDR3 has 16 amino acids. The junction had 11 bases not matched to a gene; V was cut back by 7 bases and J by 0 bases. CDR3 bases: TGCAGTGTCTTAAAACGGGAGGGGAGCTCCTACAATGAGCAGTTCTTC. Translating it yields CSVLKREGSSYNEQFF.

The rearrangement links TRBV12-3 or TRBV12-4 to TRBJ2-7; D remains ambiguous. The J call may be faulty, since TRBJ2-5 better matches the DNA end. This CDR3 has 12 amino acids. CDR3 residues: CASSYTLETQYF. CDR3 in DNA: TGTGCCAGCAGCTACACTCTGGAGACCCAGTACTTC.